The 21 T cell receptor beta chains given below trace back to one sample, sequenced in a study of shared clonotypes between healthy human individuals. Some clones are missing from TCRdb's copy, which holds only in-frame ones; the method was immunoSEQ multiplex PCR. This table holds approximately 1.1 million clones, approximately 80% found once. The sample consisted of memory CD4+ T cells from PBMCs. As for subset: CD45RA-negative fraction. The receptors shown here come from a man aged 18-30 years in good health. Some clones in this sample may be carry-over from other donors' samples.

This clone has more than one count but fewer than ten. This chain uses TRBV11-3 with TRBJ2-4; 9 bases line up with TRBD1. Looked up from germline, CDR1 is SGHNT and CDR2 is YENEEA. V shed 4 bases, J shed 0 bases, and the junction held 4 bases outside the gene matches. There are 16 residues in the CDR3. The CDR3: CASSSNRGQAKNIQYF. CDR3 in DNA: TGTGCCAGCAGCTCCAACAGGGGGCAAGCCAAAAACATTCAGTACTTC.

The chain employs TRBV5-1 and TRBJ2-1; maybe TRBD1 (7 bases). The germline V gene has CDR1 SGHRS and CDR2 YFSETQ. The germline V and J ends were trimmed by 5 bases and 6 bases, with 18 bases remaining between them. The CDR3 has 15 residues. The CDR3 DNA follows: TGCGCCAGCAGGCCCAGGGGGAGGTCGTTCAATGAGCAGTTCTTC. This sequence encodes CASRPRGRSFNEQFF.

The rearrangement joins TRBV4-2 to TRBJ2-1, with 10 bases matching TRBD1. Germline CDR1 is LGHNA and CDR2 is YNFKEQ. The trim removed 2 bases at V and 9 bases at J, leaving 7 bases unmatched. The CDR3 is made up of 15 amino acids. The CDR3 sequence is CASSQRQGAGGEQFF. In DNA, the CDR3 is TGTGCCAGCAGCCAACGACAGGGGGCTGGAGGTGAGCAGTTCTTC.

The chain uses TRBV4-2 and TRBJ2-7; 12 bases align to TRBD2. The germline gives CDR1 LGHNA, CDR2 YNFKEQ. The CDR3 is made up of 17 amino acids. Trimming removed 0 bases from V and 3 bases from J; junction bases left unmatched: 6. CDR3 sequence reads: CASSQEVGLAGIYEQYF. For the CDR3, the DNA is TGTGCCAGCAGCCAAGAAGTCGGACTAGCGGGGATCTACGAGCAGTACTTC.

This clone was observed once. Other nucleotide sequences in the sample specify the same CDR3. The V gene is TRBV5-1, the J gene TRBJ2-1; D not certain. The CDR3 totals 12 residues. V was cut by 2 bases and J by 5 bases, with 5 bases left in between. CDR1 and CDR2 from the germline V gene are SGHRS and YFSETQ. The CDR3 DNA sequence: TGCGCCAGCAGCTTTCAAGACAATGAGCAGTTCTTC. Protein: CASSFQDNEQFF. The whole variable domain, remainder taken from reference TRBV5-1 and TRBJ2-1, is KAGVTQTPRYLIKTRGQQVTLSCSPISGHRSVSWYQQTPGQGLQFLFEYFSETQRNKGNFPGRFSGRQFSNSRSEMNVSTLELGDSALYLCASSFQDNEQFFGPGTRLTVL.

The gene calls are TRBV6-6 and TRBJ2-7; 7 positions agree with TRBD1. V lost 5 bases, J lost 6 bases, and 4 bases stayed unmatched. The CDR3 length is 12 residues. Per the germline V gene, CDR1 is MNHNY and CDR2 is SVGAGI (reference sequence). CDR3 DNA sequence: TGTGCCAGCAGTCAACGACAGGGCGAGCAGTACTTC. As protein: CASSQRQGEQYF.

In nucleotides, the CDR3 is TGTGCCAGCAGTGAATCGTCTAGCCATAGATGGGGGAATGAGCAGTTCTTC. This translates into CASSESSSHRWGNEQFF. The V and J genes are TRBV25-1 and TRBJ2-1; D tentatively fits TRBD1 or TRBD2 (5 bases each). This CDR3 is built from 17 residues. Germline V CDR1 and CDR2: MGHDK, SYGVNS. Trimming stripped 1 base from V and 7 bases from J, with 20 bases between.

In this sample, this clone turned up a few times. The chain links TRBV5-1 to TRBJ1-2; the D is unclear. This CDR3 has 15 amino acids. CDR1 SGHRS and CDR2 YFSETQ come from the germline V gene. V was trimmed by 4 bases and J by 4 bases, leaving 17 bases between them. The CDR3 here is CASSPSSTRSYGYTF. The CDR3 region has the DNA TGCGCCAGCAGCCCTTCCTCGACGAGATCCTATGGCTACACCTTC.

The chain joins TRBV7-2 to TRBJ1-3; unclear D gene. The CDR3 spans 14 residues. Trimming shortened V by 3 bases and J by 0 bases, and 6 bases separated the two germline ends. Germline V gene data show CDR1 as SGHTA and CDR2 as FQGNSA. CDR3 amino acids: CASSFIGSGNTIYF. CDR3 sequence (DNA): TGTGCCAGCAGCTTTATAGGCTCTGGAAACACCATATATTTT.

This chain links TRBV7-2 with TRBJ2-1, with a tentative D call TRBD1 (7 bases). The CDR3 extends over 15 amino acids. V was shortened by 6 bases and J by 8 bases, with 20 bases between the two germline ends. Germline V gene data show CDR1 as SGHTA and CDR2 as FQGNSA. CDR3 DNA sequence: TGTGCCAGCAGGTACAGGGGTTTAGGAGGGGATGAGCAGTTCTTC. It yields the protein CASRYRGLGGDEQFF.

The chain combines TRBV7-9 with TRBJ2-1, with D possibly being TRBD2 (5 bases). The length of the CDR3 is 12 residues. The V gene's germline CDR1 is SEHNR and CDR2 FQNEAQ (reference sequence). V lost 2 bases and J lost 12, with 11 bases in between. In nucleotides, the CDR3 is TGTGCCAGCAGCTTATCAAGAGAGGGGCAGTTCTTC. Translated: CASSLSREGQFF. Full variable domain (outside the CDR3, taken from reference TRBV7-9 and TRBJ2-1): DTGVSQNPRHKITKRGQNVTFRCDPISEHNRLYWYRQTLGQGPEFLTYFQNEAQLEKSRLLSDRFSAERPKGSFSTLEIQRTEQGDSAMYLCASSLSREGQFFGPGTRLTVL.

This chain joins TRBV27 and TRBJ1-1; D unclear. With 4 bases removed from V and 6 bases from J, the gap between germline ends came to 15 bases. The CDR3 has 14 residues. The germline V gene encodes CDR1 MNHEY and CDR2 SMNVEV (reference sequence). CDR3 sequence: CASSSSSYGSEAFF. CDR3 DNA sequence: TGTGCCAGCAGTTCCTCCTCGTATGGCTCTGAAGCTTTCTTT.

The rearrangement uses TRBV4-2 and TRBJ2-7, with 10 bases matching TRBD2. This CDR3 spans 19 amino acids. Germline CDR1 reads LGHNA; CDR2 reads YNFKEQ. With 1 base clipped from V and 6 bases from J, the junction kept 18 bases outside the gene matches. The CDR3 sequence: CASSQVKLAGERTRLEQYF. The CDR3 DNA reads as TGTGCCAGCAGCCAAGTAAAGCTAGCGGGAGAAAGGACTCGGCTCGAGCAGTACTTC.

The rearrangement joins TRBV25-1 to TRBJ2-3; D could derive from TRBD1 or TRBD2 (5 bases each). Trimming pared 9 bases from V and 6 bases from J, leaving 22 bases between. This CDR3 is 15 amino acids long. The V gene's germline CDR1 is MGHDK and CDR2 SYGVNS. The chain's CDR3 is CASLRRGRASDTQYF. The CDR3 DNA is TGTGCCAGTCTTCGACGGGGCAGGGCGTCCGATACGCAGTATTTT.

V and J are TRBV27 and TRBJ2-3, with D perhaps TRBD2 (6 bases). Germline V gene sequence: CDR1 MNHEY, CDR2 SMNVEV (reference sequence). The CDR3 totals 12 residues. V dropped 6 bases and J dropped 6 bases, with 10 bases sitting between them. The CDR3 DNA reads as TGTGCCAGCAGCGCAGGAGGGGATACGCAGTATTTT. This encodes CASSAGGDTQYF.

The chain is built from TRBV2 and TRBJ1-5; the match to TRBD1 covers 7 bases. The CDR3 runs to 16 residues. The germline V gene encodes CDR1 SNHLY and CDR2 FYNNEI. The ends lost 3 bases at V and 2 bases at J; junction bases unmatched: 7. The CDR3 loop is CASSDSTGFGNQPQHF. The DNA of the CDR3 is TGTGCCAGCAGTGATTCGACAGGGTTTGGCAATCAGCCCCAGCATTTT.

The sample holds a few counts of this clone. The rearrangement uses TRBV5-1 and TRBJ2-3, with D possibly TRBD1 on 5 matching bases. Germline V gene data show CDR1 as SGHRS and CDR2 as YFSETQ. The length of the CDR3 is 15 residues. Trimming shortened V by 1 base and J by 0 bases, and 9 bases separated the two germline ends. CDR3 in DNA: TGCGCCAGCAGCTTGTGGCAGGGAAGCACAGATACGCAGTATTTT. Residues: CASSLWQGSTDTQYF.

The sample holds a few counts of this clone. The V and J genes are TRBV6-5 and TRBJ2-7, with D perhaps given as TRBD1 or TRBD2 (5 bases each). Looked up from germline, CDR1 is MNHEY and CDR2 is SVGAGI. CDR3 length: 15 residues. Trimming stripped 2 bases from V and 3 bases from J, with 14 bases between. CDR3: CASSYARGSYYEQYF. CDR3 bases: TGTGCCAGCAGTTACGCCCGGGGCTCCTACTACGAGCAGTACTTC.

The chain uses TRBV5-1 and TRBJ2-3; D call uncertain. Germline V gene sequence: CDR1 SGHRS, CDR2 YFSETQ. This CDR3 is built from 13 residues. V was clipped by 4 bases and J by 0 bases, with 6 bases between them. The CDR3 loop reads CASSQDSTDTQYF. CDR3 nucleotides: TGCGCCAGCAGCCAAGATAGCACAGATACGCAGTATTTT. The variable domain in full, with the rest retrieved from reference TRBV5-1 and TRBJ2-3, is KAGVTQTPRYLIKTRGQQVTLSCSPISGHRSVSWYQQTPGQGLQFLFEYFSETQRNKGNFPGRFSGRQFSNSRSEMNVSTLELGDSALYLCASSQDSTDTQYFGPGTRLTVL.

This clone was seen a single time. One end of the junction is discordant with germline, which a read error may explain. The chain joins TRBV28 to TRBJ2-5; 11 bases map to TRBD2. Per the germline V gene, CDR1 is MDHEN and CDR2 is SYDVKM. CDR3 length: 15 residues. The CDR3 bases are TGTGCCGGCAGTCCCCGGGGACTAGCGGAAGAGACCCAGTACTTC. The encoded protein is CAGSPRGLAEETQYF.

V gene TRBV7-2 combines with J gene TRBJ2-3, with no clear D. Germline lookup yields CDR1 SGHTA and CDR2 FQGNSA. The CDR3 length is 15 residues. The germline V and J ends were trimmed by 0 bases and 5 bases, with 12 bases remaining between them. This CDR3 is CASSLAFMAGDTQYF. The CDR3 DNA is TGTGCCAGCAGCTTAGCTTTTATGGCAGGAGATACGCAGTATTTT.